This T cell receptor beta chain was profiled in a study of cytomegalovirus exposure and HLA in healthy donors. Study observations and caveats: In a later analysis, the majority of CMV-associated beta chains seemingly showed HLA restriction. Earlier results showed most TCR beta V segments being productive about 87% or about 30% of the time.

Germline loops: CDR1 SGHRS, CDR2 YFSETQ. The CDR3 sequence is 14 residues long. V shed 4 bases, J shed 10 bases, and the junction held 8 bases outside the gene matches. A multiplex PCR was run with 60 Vbeta primers and 13 Jbeta primers. Data came from immunoSEQ multiplex PCR; TCRdb stores just in-frame clones and leaves some out. The sample carries about 140,000 clones, 73% recorded once. Only one count was recorded for this clone. The antigen is not known. Each donor was nominally healthy when sampled (though unrecorded immune exposures were likely). The sample consisted of PBMCs. This TCR derives from a woman in her 40s in good health and CMV-seronegative. The V call is TRBV5-1, the J call TRBJ1-6; 7 bases are shared with TRBD1. The CDR3 sequence is CASSRGQSSSPLHF. The DNA of the CDR3 is TGCGCCAGCAGCCGGGGACAGTCTTCCTCACCCCTCCACTTT.